This T cell receptor beta chain comes out of a study of T cell repertoires in cytomegalovirus infection (dated by TCRdb to about 2019). Background for the entire study: Peptide stimulations targeted recently identified HLA-C-restricted CMV epitopes, whose presentation resists viral immunomodulation, together with well-studied HLA-B-restricted epitopes. The HLA type of each donor mattered for the analysis, because public TCR beta signatures pointed to carriage of CMV infection along with the matching HLA type. Study-level results and caveats: In both this cohort and an independent roughly 350-donor cohort, the cumulative frequency of public TCR beta family members distinguished carriers of CMV infection plus the relevant HLA type. The ex vivo response was dominated by HLA-C-restricted CMV-specific TCR beta clonotypes, which also provided the single most frequent clonotype in two of eight donors.

Reading the label with the study, this specimen's treatment or condition is: in vitro stimulation with specific CMV peptide epitopes to enrich CMV-specific T cells. For sequencing, an Illumina HiSeq 1500 was employed. TCRdb itself trimmed the public reads at Q25 with fastp, ran MiXCR and retained productive beta chains. Rows are unified per CDR3 protein, each entry keeping the most common DNA and genes. The sample data list around 540,000 distinct CDR3 sequences, and 25% to 35% of these were observed just once. In total, the top ten clones hold 17% of the sample. Note on this clonotype: The target of this receptor is not known. Base qualities are not at hand, and no much larger clone is one base apart.

CDR1 SGHKS and CDR2 YYEKEE are derived from the germline V gene (reference sequence). The CDR3, cysteine through phenylalanine, is 16 amino acids long. Only the CDR3 region is kept as DNA, spanning 48 bases read in frame from base 1. The V and J ends are trimmed by 4 bases and 0 bases, leaving 16 bases between them. The TCR originated in a human donor in good health (CMV status not recorded). Some clones in this sample may be carry-over from other donors' samples. The sequence links TRBV5-5 to TRBJ1-2; no D gene call is confident. The sequences come from cultured PBMCs, collected from culture after CMV antigen stimulation. The CDR3 in this case is CASSRIGGSTNYGYTF. The nucleotide sequence reads TGTGCCAGCAGCCGGATAGGAGGGTCGACTAACTATGGCTACACCTTC.